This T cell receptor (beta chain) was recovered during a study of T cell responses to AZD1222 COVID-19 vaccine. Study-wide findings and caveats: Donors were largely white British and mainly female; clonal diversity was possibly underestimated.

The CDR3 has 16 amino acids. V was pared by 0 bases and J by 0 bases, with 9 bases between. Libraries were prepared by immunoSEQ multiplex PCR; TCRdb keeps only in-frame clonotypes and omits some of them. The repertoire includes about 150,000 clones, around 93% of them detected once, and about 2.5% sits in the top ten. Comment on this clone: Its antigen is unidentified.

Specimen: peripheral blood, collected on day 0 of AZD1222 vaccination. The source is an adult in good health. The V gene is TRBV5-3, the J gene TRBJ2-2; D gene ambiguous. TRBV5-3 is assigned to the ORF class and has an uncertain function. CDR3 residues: CARSLVALPNTGELFF. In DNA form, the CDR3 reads TGTGCCAGAAGCTTGGTAGCTCTTCCGAACACCGGGGAGCTGTTTTTT.